This T cell receptor beta chain comes out of a study of blood T cell repertoires in COVID-19. In the study overall: From the United States, Italy and Spain came samples of acute and convalescent COVID-19. From T cells, B-cell-depleted T cells, or PBMCs came the material, which was cDNA or gDNA.

Seattle's cohort entered during active infection and was followed longitudinally. In the original analysis: How many nucleated cells were present was estimated from reference gene primer amplification. Profiled with immunoSEQ multiplex PCR; TCRdb holds only in-frame clones, not every one. That table gives V, J and clone size, and the DNA gave D and trimming. The sample carries 250,000 to 300,000 clones, around nine tenths recorded once. Per germline, CDR1 MRHNA and CDR2 SNTAGT. The CDR3 is 17 amino acids. After removal of 4 bases from V and 4 bases from J, the junction contained 10 bases not matched to a gene.

Sequenced: peripheral blood. V and J are TRBV6-4 and TRBJ2-2; TRBD2 matches at 9 bases. This clonotype was sampled from a woman in her twenties or thirties with COVID-19, enrolled during active disease. The CDR3 nucleotides read TGTGCCAGCAGTGTTCGGGCGGGAGGGCCTGGCACCGGGGAGCTGTTTTTT. It codes for CASSVRAGGPGTGELFF.